The 17 T cell receptor beta chains in this list originate from one sample, sequenced in a study of T-cell memory formation after mild COVID-19. Using its own MiXCR run on the 5' RACE reads, TCRdb lists one record per CDR3 protein. The data hold more than 150,000 distinct CDR3 sequences, with about a fifth observed a single time. The sample consisted of PBMCs or a T cell subset sorted from them (not recorded which). These receptors all come from an adult woman who had mild COVID-19 (a few samples of this study predate the infection). Cell type and time point are not known.

This chain joins TRBV9 and TRBJ2-1; TRBD2 matches 12 bases. Per the germline V gene, CDR1 is SGDLS and CDR2 is YYNGEE. J was trimmed by 0 bases and V by 2 bases; bases with no gene match: 9. CDR3 length: 19 residues. As DNA, the CDR3 is TGTGCCAGCAGCGTCAGGTTACTAGCGGGGGGCGCCTCCTACAATGAGCAGTTCTTC. Translating it yields CASSVRLLAGGASYNEQFF.

The rearrangement uses TRBV30 and TRBJ2-5; possible D gene TRBD1, 5 bases. CDR3 length equals 12 residues. Between the trimmed V and J ends, which lost 2 bases and 5 bases, there was a span of 9 bases. Germline CDR1 GTSNPN, CDR2 SVGIG (reference sequence). CDR3 bases: TGTGCCTGGAGTCCGTCAGGGGAGACCCAGTACTTC. This sequence encodes CAWSPSGETQYF.

The table lists this clonotype with a few counts. The rearrangement uses TRBV5-6 and TRBJ2-3; TRBD1 aligns across 9 bases. The germline CDR1 and CDR2 sequences are SGHDT and YYEEEE. Trimming cost V 6 bases and J 5 bases; bases outside gene matches: 10. This CDR3 comprises 15 residues. The CDR3 bases are TGTGCCAGCATCCTAGGACAGGGGCGTCTAGATACGCAGTATTTT. Amino acid sequence: CASILGQGRLDTQYF.

This clonotype came up many times. The rearrangement joins TRBV5-1 to TRBJ2-7; no reliable D call. Trimming shortened V by 4 bases and J by 2 bases, and 7 bases separated the two germline ends. The CDR3 consists of 12 residues. The germline V gene encodes CDR1 SGHRS and CDR2 YFSETQ. The CDR3 DNA reads as TGCGCCAGCAGCATAGGAACCTACGAGCAGTACTTC. Its translation: CASSIGTYEQYF.

This clonotype has only a few counts. The CDR3 protein is CASSFLGERDGETQYF. CDR3 coding DNA: TGTGCCAGCAGCTTCCTCGGGGAGAGAGATGGAGAGACCCAGTACTTC. V is TRBV7-9 and J is TRBJ2-5; maybe TRBD2 (5 bases). The V end lost 3 bases, the J end lost 4 bases, and 18 bases lay between the germline ends. This CDR3 is built from 16 residues. The germline gives CDR1 SEHNR, CDR2 FQNEAQ (reference sequence).

This clonotype has a handful of counts. The chain joins TRBV20-1 to TRBJ1-1; D remains ambiguous. CDR1 and CDR2 from the germline V gene are DFQATT and SNEGSKA (reference sequence). This CDR3 is 13 amino acids long. With 4 bases removed from V and 1 base from J, the gap between germline ends came to 10 bases. CDR3 residues: CSATKEGNTEAFF. The DNA of the CDR3 is TGCAGTGCTACCAAGGAGGGGAACACTGAAGCTTTCTTT.

This clonotype was seen a few times. The chain is built from TRBV7-6 and TRBJ2-3, with unresolved D. V was pared by 5 bases and J by 5 bases, with 11 bases between. Germline V CDR1 and CDR2: SGHVS, FNYEAQ. This CDR3 is 13 amino acids long. For the CDR3, the DNA is TGTGCCAGCAGCCCATCCGCCGAAGATACGCAGTATTTT. Amino acids: CASSPSAEDTQYF.

This clonotype was seen more than once but under ten times. This rearrangement joins TRBV6-4 to TRBJ2-1; 12 bases line up with TRBD1. This CDR3 has 20 residues. Germline CDR1 MRHNA, CDR2 SNTAGT. V was pared by 3 bases and J by 1 base, with 13 bases of the junction left unmatched. The CDR3 spells CASSDGDRGLKGSSYNEQFF. CDR3 DNA sequence: TGTGCCAGCAGTGATGGGGACAGGGGGCTGAAAGGGTCATCCTACAATGAGCAGTTCTTC.

V is TRBV27 and J is TRBJ2-2; TRBD1 aligns across 9 bases. Unmatched junction bases numbered 7, after V lost 5 bases and J lost 6 bases. There are 15 residues in the CDR3. Germline V CDR1 and CDR2: MNHEY, SMNVEV (reference sequence). The CDR3 coding sequence is TGTGCCAGCAGTAGTCGGGACAGGGAACCCGGGGAGCTGTTTTTT. This encodes CASSSRDREPGELFF.

This chain joins TRBV7-8 and TRBJ2-5; perhaps TRBD2 as D (5 bases). Germline loops: CDR1 SGHVS, CDR2 FQNEAQ. Between the trimmed V and J ends, which lost 1 base and 5 bases, there was a span of 17 bases. The CDR3 totals 16 residues. The CDR3 DNA reads as TGTGCCAGCAGCTTAGAAGTCGGGGTACATTCGGAGACCCAGTACTTC. It is translated as CASSLEVGVHSETQYF.

This clonotype was detected only once. The J gene is TRBJ1-1, the V gene TRBV10-1, with D hard to call. V was pared by 0 bases and J by 4 bases, with 21 bases between. CDR1 and CDR2 (germline): WNHNN, SYGVQD (reference sequence). There are 18 residues in the CDR3. CDR3 sequence reads: CASSESTGQVGRSTEAFF. CDR3 coding DNA: TGCGCCAGCAGTGAGTCGACTGGTCAGGTAGGGAGGTCCACTGAAGCTTTCTTT.

The chain links TRBV20-1 to TRBJ1-5; perhaps TRBD1 as D (6 bases). CDR3 length equals 14 residues. Germline-derived CDR1 and CDR2 are DFQATT and SNEGSKA (reference sequence). V lost 3 bases and J lost 3, with 12 bases in between. CDR3 coding DNA: TGCAGTGCTAGCGGGGGGCATCTCAATCAGCCCCAGCATTTT. It translates to CSASGGHLNQPQHF.

In its sample, this clonotype was seen a few times. The rearrangement uses TRBV5-4 and TRBJ2-2, with D perhaps TRBD1 or TRBD2 (6 bases each). The V gene's germline CDR1 is SGHNT and CDR2 YYREEE (reference sequence). The CDR3 contains 15 residues. V was shortened by 2 bases and J by 5 bases, with 13 bases between the two germline ends. The CDR3 DNA is TGTGCCAGCAGCTTTATGGGGGGCCGGACCGGGGAGCTGTTTTTT. Protein sequence: CASSFMGGRTGELFF.

This CDR3 is CASSYPGLAGSYNEQFF. In DNA form, the CDR3 reads TGTGCCAGCAGTTACCCGGGACTAGCGGGTTCCTACAATGAGCAGTTCTTC. This chain links TRBV27 with TRBJ2-1; 12 bases are a match to TRBD2. The CDR3 length is 17 residues. The trim removed 4 bases at V and 1 base at J, leaving 5 bases unmatched. The germline V gene encodes CDR1 MNHEY and CDR2 SMNVEV (reference sequence).

This sequence joins TRBV4-1 and TRBJ2-1; tentatively, D is TRBD1 (5 bases). This CDR3 is built from 13 residues. V gave up 0 bases and J gave up 14 bases, with 14 bases separating them. Germline CDR1 and CDR2: MGHRA and YSYEKL. Here the CDR3 reads CASSQDHPGMKFF. As DNA, the CDR3 is TGCGCCAGCAGCCAAGATCACCCAGGGATGAAGTTCTTC.

Comments on this clonotype: This may be a read error, as it is one base from a much larger clone. The rearrangement uses TRBV13 and TRBJ1-1; no reliable D call. Germline CDR1 and CDR2: PRHDT and FYEKMQ (reference sequence). V shed 1 base and J shed 0 bases, with 3 bases lying between them. The CDR3 has 13 amino acids. Here the CDR3 DNA reads TGTGCCAGCAGCTTAGTCATGAACACTGAAGCTTTCTTT. This gives the protein CASSLVMNTEAFF.

A few counts support this clonotype. This chain links TRBV10-3 with TRBJ2-3; maybe TRBD2 (5 bases). The CDR3 runs 17 residues. Trimming took 2 bases from V and 2 from J, leaving 17 bases between them. The germline CDR1 and CDR2 sequences are ENHRY and SYGVKD. CDR3 region: CAISEVGGQTSTDTQYF. The CDR3 bases are TGTGCCATCAGTGAGGTGGGCGGGCAGACATCCACAGATACGCAGTATTTT.